This T cell receptor (beta chain) was profiled in a study of blood T cell repertoires in COVID-19. Overall study context: Acute-phase and convalescent COVID-19 samples originated in the United States, Italy and Spain. PBMCs, B-cell-depleted T cells, or T cells provided the cDNA or gDNA that made up the material.

In the original analysis: Amplification of reference gene primers was used by the study to estimate nucleated cell counts. Measured with immunoSEQ multiplex PCR; TCRdb has only the in-frame clones, and not every one. D and trimming come from the DNA, and the V and J calls and clone size come from that table. The table includes about 110,000 clones, roughly 75% detected once. As regards this clone: An end of the junction differs from the germline gene, which may be a read error.

This receptor was taken from a human donor in a cohort sampled during active or convalescent COVID-19. The sample taken for sequencing was peripheral blood.

The chain's CDR3 is CAIRDNAGVSNQPQHF. The DNA for the CDR3 is TGTGCCATCAGGGATAACGCAGGGGTGAGCAATCAACCCCAGCATTTT. The chain carries TRBV10-3 and TRBJ1-5, with D perhaps TRBD1 (6 bases). Per the germline V gene, CDR1 is ENHRY and CDR2 is SYGVKD. The CDR3 is made up of 16 amino acids.